This T cell receptor beta chain was found in a study of T cell repertoires in cytomegalovirus infection. J gave up 2 bases and V 0 bases, and 8 bases lay outside the gene matches. Germline CDR1 DFQATT, CDR2 SNEGSKA (reference sequence). CDR3 size: 17 residues. TCRdb itself ran the reads through MiXCR, one entry per CDR3 protein. The top ten clones hold 40% to 55% of a sample with a few hundred thousand distinct CDR3 sequences, more than 15% of them seen once. This clonotype was sampled from a human donor in good health (CMV status not recorded). Some clones in this sample may be carry-over from other donors' samples. Sequences were obtained from CD8+ T cells from PBMCs. The chain is built from TRBV20-1 and TRBJ2-1; the match to TRBD1 covers 9 bases. The CDR3 here is CSARDRDRGGPYNEQFF. Here the CDR3 DNA reads TGCAGTGCTAGAGACAGAGACAGGGGGGGGCCCTACAATGAGCAGTTCTTC.